These 18 T cell receptor beta chains came from one sample sequenced in a study of blood T cell repertoires in COVID-19 (TCRdb year 2020). The library came from the immunoSEQ multiplex PCR assay. Drawn from immuneACCESS, this table holds only the in-frame rearrangements with V and J called that TCRdb kept. Clones are partly lost; checked studies trace under half to an unresolved V gene and leave the rest unexplained. The sample table records some 200,000 clones; approximately 86% of these occur just once. Clones ranked in the top ten supply 7.5% to 10% of the sample. Sequenced input: peripheral blood. The receptors originated from an elderly woman with acute or convalescent COVID-19.

This sequence joins TRBV2 and TRBJ2-3; tentatively, D is TRBD2 (5 bases). The CDR3 covers 12 residues. CDR1 is SNHLY and CDR2 is FYNNEI in the germline V gene. As DNA, the CDR3 is TGTAACAGCGGCGCCAGCACAGATACGCAGTATTTT. Translation: CNSGASTDTQYF.

V gene TRBV25-1 combines with J gene TRBJ1-5; D might be TRBD1 (6 bases). This CDR3 region has 14 residues. CDR1 and CDR2 (germline): MGHDK, SYGVNS. Deletions cut 4 bases from V and 3 bases from J, with 10 bases between. The CDR3 DNA follows: TGTGCCAGCAGTGCTGGGGGCAACAATCAGCCCCAGCATTTT. Protein: CASSAGGNNQPQHF. The complete variable domain, with remaining parts taken from reference TRBV25-1 and TRBJ1-5, reads EADIYQTPRYLVIGTGKKITLECSQTMGHDKMYWYQQDPGMELHLIHYSYGVNSTEKGDLSSESTVSRIRTEHFPLTLESARPSHTSQYLCASSAGGNNQPQHFGDGTRLSIL.

CDR3 protein: CASRRRQGQNNEQFF. The CDR3 DNA is TGTGCCAGCAGGAGACGGCAGGGTCAGAACAATGAGCAGTTCTTC. V and J are TRBV19 and TRBJ2-1, with D tentatively TRBD1 (5 bases). The CDR3 loop spans 15 amino acids. CDR1 LNHDA and CDR2 SQIVND come from the germline V gene (reference sequence). V was clipped by 9 bases and J by 5 bases, with 20 bases between them.

This chain uses TRBV6-6 with TRBJ1-5; 7 bases agree with TRBD1. Trimming cost V 2 bases and J 3 bases; bases outside gene matches: 4. Germline V lookup: CDR1 MNHNY, CDR2 SVGAGI (reference sequence). The CDR3 sequence is 15 residues long. CDR3 bases: TGTGCCAGCAGTTACCCCGGGACAGACAATCAGCCCCAGCATTTT. Translated: CASSYPGTDNQPQHF.

The V gene is TRBV7-2, the J gene TRBJ1-1; the D is unclear. V gave up 2 bases and J gave up 5 bases, with 15 bases separating them. The germline CDR1 and CDR2 sequences are SGHTA and FQGNSA. The CDR3 consists of 15 residues. The CDR3 spells CASSLRLGEKTEAFF. CDR3 in DNA: TGTGCCAGCAGCTTACGGCTCGGGGAGAAAACTGAAGCTTTCTTT.

The CDR3 DNA reads as TGTGCCAGCAGCCGCTCAGGGGTTGTGAACACTGAAGCTTTCTTT. Encoded protein: CASSRSGVVNTEAFF. V gene TRBV4-2 combines with J gene TRBJ1-1; weak D call: TRBD1 (6 bases). This CDR3 region has 15 residues. Trimming took 4 bases from V and 0 from J, leaving 12 bases between them. Germline lookup yields CDR1 LGHNA and CDR2 YNFKEQ.

V is TRBV19 and J is TRBJ1-1, with D uncertain. Germline V lookup: CDR1 LNHDA, CDR2 SQIVND (reference sequence). The CDR3 is made up of 15 amino acids. V was trimmed by 6 bases and J by 5 bases, leaving 19 bases between them. CDR3 coding DNA: TGTGCCAGTAGCCCTAGCCTTGCGGTGGGGACTGAAGCTTTCTTT. Encoded protein: CASSPSLAVGTEAFF. Supplemented by reference TRBV19 and TRBJ1-1, the full variable domain reads DGGITQSPKYLFRKEGQNVTLSCEQNLNHDAMYWYRQDPGQGLRLIYYSQIVNDFQKGDIAEGYSVSREKKESFPLTVTSAQKNPTAFYLCASSPSLAVGTEAFFGQGTRLTVV.

The genes are TRBV19 and TRBJ1-2; 7 bases are shared with TRBD1. With 1 base clipped from V and 6 bases from J, the junction kept 11 bases outside the gene matches. Germline lookup yields CDR1 LNHDA and CDR2 SQIVND (reference sequence). The CDR3 extends over 16 amino acids. This CDR3 reads CASSIAGTAKAHGYTF. The CDR3 DNA follows: TGTGCCAGTAGTATAGCCGGGACAGCGAAAGCCCATGGCTACACCTTC.

This rearrangement joins TRBV3-1 (or the pseudogene TRBV3-2) to TRBJ1-4; TRBD1 matches at 10 bases. Per germline, CDR1 LGHDT and CDR2 YNNKEL (reference sequence). J was trimmed by 6 bases and V by 4 bases; bases with no gene match: 2. The CDR3 consists of 14 residues. The CDR3 DNA reads TGTGCCAGCAGCCGGACAGGGGGGGATGAAAAACTGTTTTTT. Amino acid sequence: CASSRTGGDEKLFF.

The V gene is TRBV5-1, the J gene TRBJ2-2; 7 bases are a match to TRBD1. The CDR3 is 15 amino acids. CDR1 is SGHRS, CDR2 YFSETQ, per germline. The V gene end was trimmed by 5 bases and the J gene end by 1 base; junction bases not matched to a gene: 5. CDR3 nucleotides: TGCGCCAGCAGACCGGGACAGATGAACACCGGGGAGCTGTTTTTT. Residues: CASRPGQMNTGELFF.

The chain combines TRBV7-8 with TRBJ1-2; 7 positions match TRBD1. From germline, CDR1 is SGHVS and CDR2 FQNEAQ. V was pared by 3 bases and J by 4 bases, with 11 bases of the junction left unmatched. CDR3 length equals 16 residues. DNA for the CDR3: TGTGCCAGCAGCTTTTGGACAGGCCCCGTGGGCTATGGCTACACCTTC. Its protein product is CASSFWTGPVGYGYTF.

Only a few counts were recorded for this clone. This chain uses TRBV5-1 with TRBJ1-2; TRBD1 matches 10 bases. The junction had 5 bases not matched to a gene; V was cut back by 3 bases and J by 6 bases. Per germline, CDR1 SGHRS and CDR2 YFSETQ. This CDR3 contains 14 residues. The CDR3 loop reads CASSSKTGGDGYTF. The CDR3 DNA sequence: TGCGCCAGCAGCTCCAAGACAGGGGGCGATGGCTACACCTTC.

The V call is TRBV5-1, the J call TRBJ1-5, with 7 bases that match TRBD1. Germline V gene data show CDR1 as SGHRS and CDR2 as YFSETQ. V was clipped by 8 bases and J by 4 bases; unmatched bases: 12. The CDR3 is 15 amino acids. CDR3 nucleotides: TGCGCCAGTTCTCCCACAGGGGTAACAAATCAGCCCCAGCATTTT. It is translated as CASSPTGVTNQPQHF.

J is TRBJ2-3 and V is TRBV28; unclear D gene. V was clipped by 6 bases and J by 4 bases, with 14 bases between them. CDR3 length: 14 amino acids. Germline V CDR1 and CDR2: MDHEN, SYDVKM. The DNA for the CDR3 is TGTGCCAGCAGCCCACCCAGGCAGGCAGATACGCAGTATTTT. Translating gives CASSPPRQADTQYF.

The J gene is TRBJ2-3, the V gene TRBV27; D call uncertain. V shed 6 bases and J shed 5 bases, with 9 bases lying between them. This CDR3 is 12 amino acids long. From germline, CDR1 is MNHEY and CDR2 SMNVEV (reference sequence). This CDR3 reads CASSTPRDTQYF. The CDR3 nucleotides are TGTGCCAGCAGCACCCCGCGAGATACGCAGTATTTT.

The chain recombines TRBV6-1 with TRBJ2-7, with 8 positions matching TRBD2. There are 15 residues in the CDR3. Germline V gene lookup returns CDR1 MNHNS and CDR2 SASEGT. V lost 0 bases to trimming and J lost 6 bases; unmatched junction nucleotides: 7. CDR3 bases: TGTGCCAGCAGTGAAGCGTCCCGGGGGGGAGGCGAGCAGTACTTC. This gives the protein CASSEASRGGGEQYF.

The V gene is TRBV7-9, the J gene TRBJ1-6, with D tentatively TRBD1 (6 bases). Trimming took 8 bases from V and 6 from J, leaving 11 bases between them. CDR1 and CDR2 from the germline V gene are SEHNR and FQNEAQ (reference sequence). CDR3 length equals 13 residues. Written as DNA, the CDR3 is TGTGCCAGCGGCCAGGGGATTAATTCACCCCTCCACTTT. Amino acid sequence: CASGQGINSPLHF.

V is TRBV18 and J is TRBJ1-2; D remains unclear. Per the germline V gene, CDR1 is KGHSH and CDR2 is LQKENI. Trimming took 0 bases from V and 4 from J, leaving 9 bases between them. The CDR3 is 14 residues long. The CDR3 here is CASSPPTRGYGYTF. Here the CDR3 DNA reads TGTGCCAGCTCACCACCAACACGGGGCTATGGCTACACCTTC.